The clone carrying this T cell receptor beta chain was counted once. The antigen is not known. These data belong to a study of cytomegalovirus exposure and HLA in healthy donors. PCR employed 60 Vbeta and 13 Jbeta primers. Here immunoSEQ multiplex PCR was the method, and the copy in TCRdb shows in-frame clones only, minus some. The data show 150,000 to 200,000 clones, around 74% seen once. Study-wide results and limits: There were a few CMV-associated chains whose specificity for CMV antigens was confirmed in vitro. According to an earlier analysis, most TCR beta V segments yielded productive rearrangements about 90% or about 30% of the time.

The TCR originated in a female donor in good health and CMV-seronegative. Sequencing used PBMCs.

CDR3 residues: CASSHPIDGGTGELFF. CDR3 bases: TGTGCCAGCAGCCACCCGATCGATGGGGGGACCGGGGAGCTGTTTTTT. J is TRBJ2-2 and V is TRBV11-3; D is possibly TRBD2 (6 bases). The germline gives CDR1 SGHNT, CDR2 YENEEA. The V gene lost 5 bases and the J gene lost 5 bases, with 18 bases spanning the gap. The CDR3 spans 16 residues.